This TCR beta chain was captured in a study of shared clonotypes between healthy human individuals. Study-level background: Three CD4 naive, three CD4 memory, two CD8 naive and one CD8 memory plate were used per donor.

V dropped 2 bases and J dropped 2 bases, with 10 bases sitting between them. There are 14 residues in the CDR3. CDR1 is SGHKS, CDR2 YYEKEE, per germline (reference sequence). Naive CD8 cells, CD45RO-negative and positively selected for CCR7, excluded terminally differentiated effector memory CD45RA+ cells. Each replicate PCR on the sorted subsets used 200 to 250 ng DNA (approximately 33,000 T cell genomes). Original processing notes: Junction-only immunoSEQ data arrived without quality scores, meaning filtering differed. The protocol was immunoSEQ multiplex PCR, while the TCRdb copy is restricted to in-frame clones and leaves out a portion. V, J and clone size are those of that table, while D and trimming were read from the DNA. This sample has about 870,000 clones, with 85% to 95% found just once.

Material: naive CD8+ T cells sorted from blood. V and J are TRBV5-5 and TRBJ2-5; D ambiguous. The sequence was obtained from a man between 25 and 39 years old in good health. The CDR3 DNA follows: TGTGCCAGCAGCTTAAACGGAAGACAAGAGACCCAGTACTTC. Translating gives CASSLNGRQETQYF.